The 32 T cell receptor beta chains below were found in one sample sequenced in a study of blood T cells in healthy people across ages. Sample-barcoded 5' priming and a J-beta primer mix drove a second PCR of roughly 7 to 11 cycles. From the 5' RACE reads, TCRdb called clonotypes with MiXCR, one entry per CDR3 protein. The top ten hold 18% of the sample, which has some 1 million distinct CDR3 sequences, more than 35% seen once. The sample was blood. The origin of the receptors is a woman in her fifties or sixties in good health.

This clonotype showed up many times. A read error is possible here, since a much larger clone lies one base away. CDR3 loop: CASSDLGVWYEQYF. The DNA of the CDR3 is TGTGCCAGCAGTGACCTCGGGGTATGGTACGAGCAGTACTTC. The chain employs TRBV6-5 and TRBJ2-7; maybe TRBD2 (5 bases). This CDR3 is built from 14 residues. The germline V and J ends were trimmed by 5 bases and 4 bases, with 15 bases remaining between them. CDR1 is MNHEY, CDR2 SVGAGI, per germline.

The V call is TRBV5-5, the J call TRBJ2-5; perhaps D is TRBD1 or TRBD2 (5 bases each). The CDR3 has 15 amino acids. The V gene lost 0 bases and the J gene lost 11 bases, with 20 bases spanning the gap. Per the germline V gene, CDR1 is SGHKS and CDR2 is YYEKEE (reference sequence). This CDR3 reads CASSLVVGTDNEQYF. CDR3 in DNA: TGTGCCAGCAGCTTGGTTGTGGGGACCGACAATGAGCAGTACTTC.

The chain uses TRBV30 and TRBJ2-5, with a possible D match to TRBD1 (8 bases). The ends were cut back, 3 bases at V and 5 bases at J, with 16 bases in the middle. The CDR3 runs to 14 residues. Germline loops: CDR1 GTSNPN, CDR2 SVGIG (reference sequence). The CDR3 region is CAWSGQGGRETQYF. The CDR3 DNA sequence: TGTGCCTGGAGCGGACAGGGAGGGCGGGAGACCCAGTACTTC.

The gene calls are TRBV7-9 and TRBJ1-2; possible D gene TRBD1, 5 bases. Germline V gene lookup returns CDR1 SEHNR and CDR2 FQNEAQ (reference sequence). The CDR3 consists of 16 residues. V was cut by 2 bases and J by 4 bases, with 17 bases left in between. CDR3 in amino acids: CASSLHRDPRSYGYTF. CDR3 sequence (DNA): TGTGCCAGCAGCTTACACCGGGACCCACGTTCCTATGGCTACACCTTC. Full variable domain (missing parts from reference TRBV7-9 and TRBJ1-2): DTGVSQNPRHKITKRGQNVTFRCDPISEHNRLYWYRQTLGQGPEFLTYFQNEAQLEKSRLLSDRFSAERPKGSFSTLEIQRTEQGDSAMYLCASSLHRDPRSYGYTFGSGTRLTVV.

The chain recombines TRBV3-1 with TRBJ2-3, with D unresolved. V lost 3 bases, J lost 5 bases, and 6 bases lay in between. Germline V gives CDR1 LGHDT, CDR2 YNNKEL (reference sequence). This CDR3 contains 12 residues. CDR3 DNA: TGTGCCAGCAGCCATTTGCAAGATACGCAGTATTTT. This gives the protein CASSHLQDTQYF.

This clonotype was observed a few times. The chain carries TRBV5-1 and TRBJ2-3; 8 bases are a match to TRBD2. V lost 6 bases and J lost 4; bases outside the gene matches: 7. This CDR3 comprises 14 residues. CDR1 and CDR2 from the germline V gene are SGHRS and YFSETQ. The CDR3 is CASTSGGHPDTQYF. The CDR3 DNA follows: TGCGCCAGCACCTCGGGAGGGCACCCAGATACGCAGTATTTT. The entire variable domain, with the rest obtained from reference TRBV5-1 and TRBJ2-3, is as follows: KAGVTQTPRYLIKTRGQQVTLSCSPISGHRSVSWYQQTPGQGLQFLFEYFSETQRNKGNFPGRFSGRQFSNSRSEMNVSTLELGDSALYLCASTSGGHPDTQYFGPGTRLTVL.

This clonotype showed up just a few times. V gene TRBV20-1 combines with J gene TRBJ1-5, with D possibly being TRBD1 (5 bases). The V end lost 5 bases, the J end lost 3 bases, and 14 bases lay between the germline ends. Germline V gene lookup returns CDR1 DFQATT and CDR2 SNEGSKA (reference sequence). The CDR3 covers 14 residues. The DNA for the CDR3 is TGCAGTGCTGGGCGGGGGATGGCCAATCAGCCCCAGCATTTT. Amino acids: CSAGRGMANQPQHF.

The rearrangement links TRBV5-1 to TRBJ2-3; TRBD2 matches 14 bases. Per the germline V gene, CDR1 is SGHRS and CDR2 is YFSETQ. Trimming took 0 bases from V and 2 from J; bases not matched to a gene: 5. The length of the CDR3 is 18 residues. CDR3 region: CASSLVGLAGDHTDTQYF. For the CDR3, the DNA is TGCGCCAGCAGCTTGGTGGGACTAGCGGGAGATCACACAGATACGCAGTATTTT.

This clonotype was detected only a few times. A junction boundary mismatches the germline segment, possibly from a read error. CDR3 nucleotides: TGTGCCAGCAGCAAAGAGGGACTAGCGGGAAGATACGAGCAGTACTTC. This translates into CASSKEGLAGRYEQYF. V usage is TRBV3-1 and J usage is TRBJ2-5; 13 bases align to TRBD2. The J call may be faulty, since TRBJ2-7 better matches the DNA end. This CDR3 region has 16 residues. Looked up from germline, CDR1 is LGHDT and CDR2 is YNNKEL (reference sequence).

The chain is built from TRBV6-1 and TRBJ1-5; D might be TRBD1 (5 bases). This CDR3 is built from 15 residues. The germline V and J ends were trimmed by 7 bases and 6 bases, with 19 bases remaining between them. CDR1 and CDR2 (germline): MNHNS, SASEGT. The DNA for the CDR3 is TGTGCCAGCAAGGGAGGGGAAGGGAACCCTCAGCCCCAGCATTTT. It specifies CASKGGEGNPQPQHF.

The rearrangement uses TRBV2 and TRBJ2-7; tentative D call: TRBD1 (7 bases). The V end lost 6 bases, the J end lost 9 bases, and 30 bases lay between the germline ends. CDR1 SNHLY and CDR2 FYNNEI come from the germline V gene. The CDR3 extends over 17 amino acids. In nucleotides, the CDR3 is TGTGCCAGCAGGGCGGGACAGTCTCCTGGCCGGGGATGGGGGCAGTACTTC. This encodes CASRAGQSPGRGWGQYF. Supplemented by reference TRBV2 and TRBJ2-7, the full variable domain reads EPEVTQTPSHQVTQMGQEVILRCVPISNHLYFYWYRQILGQKVEFLVSFYNNEISEKSEIFDDQFSVERPDGSNFTLKIRSTKLEDSAMYFCASRAGQSPGRGWGQYFGPGTRLTVT.

This clonotype was recorded a few times. The V gene is TRBV7-2, the J gene TRBJ2-7; TRBD2 matches at 13 bases. From germline, CDR1 is SGHTA and CDR2 FQGNSA. CDR3 length: 17 residues. V lost 0 bases and J lost 4; bases outside the gene matches: 6. DNA for the CDR3: TGTGCCAGCAGCTTAGCGGCGACTAGCGGGAGGAGATACGAGCAGTACTTC. Protein: CASSLAATSGRRYEQYF.

J is TRBJ2-1 and V is TRBV29-1; 12 nucleotides align to TRBD2. The CDR3 extends over 15 amino acids. Per the germline V gene, CDR1 is SQVTM and CDR2 is ANQGSEA. The junction had 9 bases not matched to a gene; V was cut back by 7 bases and J by 5 bases. The CDR3 DNA follows: TGCAGCGCCTGGGGCGCTAGCGGGAGGGACAATGAGCAGTTCTTC. Its protein is CSAWGASGRDNEQFF.

The chain has TRBV12-3 or TRBV12-4 and TRBJ2-5; 10 bases agree with TRBD2. The better agreement between TRBJ2-7 and the DNA end casts doubt on the J call. This CDR3 has 15 residues. CDR3 protein: CASSLASGGLYEQYF. The DNA for the CDR3 is TGTGCCAGCAGTTTAGCTAGCGGGGGGCTCTACGAGCAGTACTTC.

In its sample, this clonotype was seen many times. The V gene is TRBV29-1, the J gene TRBJ2-3, with D possibly matching TRBD2 (6 bases). Trimming took 4 bases from V and 4 from J, leaving 15 bases between them. CDR3 size: 14 residues. Germline V gives CDR1 SQVTM, CDR2 ANQGSEA. DNA for the CDR3: TGCAGCGTTGGCGTCGGGAGCGCACCAGATACGCAGTATTTT. Its translation is CSVGVGSAPDTQYF.

This rearrangement joins TRBV25-1 to TRBJ2-7; 7 bases match TRBD2. The CDR3 totals 15 residues. V was pared by 4 bases and J by 3 bases, with 9 bases of the junction left unmatched. Germline values: CDR1 MGHDK, CDR2 SYGVNS. The CDR3 DNA reads TGTGCCAGCAGTGGGACCGGGACTACCAACTACGAGCAGTACTTC. Protein sequence: CASSGTGTTNYEQYF.

This clonotype was detected ten times or more. The V call is TRBV7-2, the J call TRBJ2-7, with D unclear. This CDR3 is built from 15 residues. Germline V gene sequence: CDR1 SGHTA, CDR2 FQGNSA. V lost 0 bases to trimming and J lost 4 bases, with 13 bases between them. CDR3 sequence reads: CASSLAVGSSYEQYF. CDR3 bases: TGTGCCAGCAGCTTAGCTGTAGGTTCTAGTTACGAGCAGTACTTC. Using reference TRBV7-2 and TRBJ2-7 for the parts outside the CDR3, the full variable domain is GAGVSQSPSNKVTEKGKDVELRCDPISGHTALYWYRQSLGQGLEFLIYFQGNSAPDKSGLPSDRFSAERTGGSVSTLTIQRTQQEDSAVYLCASSLAVGSSYEQYFGPGTRLTVT.

In DNA, the CDR3 is TGTGCCAGCTCACCTCCCGGGACCCTAAGAAGCACAGATACGCAGTATTTT. Translation: CASSPPGTLRSTDTQYF. The chain has TRBV18 and TRBJ2-3; D is tentatively TRBD1 or TRBD2 (5 bases each). The CDR3 covers 17 residues. V was clipped by 3 bases and J by 0 bases, with 16 bases between them. Germline V gene data show CDR1 as KGHSH and CDR2 as LQKENI.

The V and J genes are TRBV6-5 and TRBJ2-5; TRBD2 matches at 9 bases. The V segment lost 4 bases and the J segment 11 bases; nucleotides outside the gene matches: 11. The germline gives CDR1 MNHEY, CDR2 SVGAGI. The CDR3 length is 14 residues. The CDR3 region is CASSSRGGRASQYF. In nucleotides, the CDR3 is TGTGCCAGCAGTTCTAGAGGCGGGAGGGCCTCGCAGTACTTC.

Points on this clonotype: This may be a read error, as it is one base from a much larger clone. The genes are TRBV11-2 and TRBJ1-2; tentative D call: TRBD1 (6 bases). Trimming pared 3 bases from V and 10 bases from J, leaving 9 bases between. Germline V gene lookup returns CDR1 SGHAT and CDR2 FQNNGV. CDR3 length: 11 residues. The CDR3 coding sequence is TGTGCCAGCAGCTTCGGGGGCAACTACACCTTC. The encoded protein is CASSFGGNYTF.

As to this clonotype: As the CDR3 is not closed by the conserved phenylalanine or tryptophan, this likely results from a read error. J is TRBJ2-2 and V is TRBV6-1, with D unresolved. Per the germline V gene, CDR1 is MNHNS and CDR2 is SASEGT. Trimming cost V 6 bases and J 0 bases, with 5 bases left between them. The length of the CDR3 is 13 residues. This chain's CDR3 is CASSTTNTGELFV. The DNA for the CDR3 is TGTGCCAGCAGCACCACGAACACCGGGGAGCTGTTTGTT.

This clonotype has just a few counts. The chain is built from TRBV20-1 and TRBJ2-3, with D unresolved. The germline CDR1 and CDR2 sequences are DFQATT and SNEGSKA (reference sequence). The ends were cut back, 4 bases at V and 2 bases at J, with 7 bases in the middle. The CDR3 runs to 12 residues. DNA for the CDR3: TGCAGTGCTACCGGAACCACAGATACGCAGTATTTT. Protein product: CSATGTTDTQYF.

V usage is TRBV29-1 and J usage is TRBJ2-3; D gene unclear. This CDR3 region has 10 residues. V lost 4 bases, J lost 5 bases, and 4 bases lay in between. Germline loops: CDR1 SQVTM, CDR2 ANQGSEA. For the CDR3, the DNA is TGCAGCGTTGTACGAGATACGCAGTATTTT. Protein product: CSVVRDTQYF.

Ten or more counts support this clonotype. The chain employs TRBV4-2 and TRBJ2-1, with a tentative D call TRBD2 (6 bases). V lost 0 bases to trimming and J lost 10 bases, with 13 bases between them. CDR1 and CDR2 from the germline V gene are LGHNA and YNFKEQ. The CDR3 spans 14 residues. CDR3 sequence: CASSQDLLAREQFF. CDR3 nucleotide sequence: TGTGCCAGCAGCCAAGATCTCCTAGCGAGGGAGCAGTTCTTC.

The genes are TRBV20-1 and TRBJ2-7, with 8 positions matching TRBD2. CDR1 DFQATT and CDR2 SNEGSKA come from the germline V gene (reference sequence). The V and J ends lost 3 bases and 3 bases, in that order; junction bases with no gene match: 10. The CDR3 covers 15 residues. The CDR3 loop reads CSASLQRGFGYEQYF. The CDR3 bases are TGCAGTGCTAGCCTCCAGCGGGGGTTCGGCTACGAGCAGTACTTC.

The V and J genes are TRBV5-6 and TRBJ2-1; D may be TRBD2 (5 bases). This CDR3 region has 14 residues. Per germline, CDR1 SGHDT and CDR2 YYEEEE. The V end was cut by 0 bases, the J end by 8 bases, with 12 bases between. CDR3 protein: CASSLGLARHEQFF. The DNA of the CDR3 is TGTGCCAGCAGCTTGGGTCTAGCTAGGCATGAGCAGTTCTTC.

The gene calls are TRBV6-2 or TRBV6-3 and TRBJ2-3, with a weak D call TRBD1 (5 bases). Looked up from germline, CDR1 is MNHEY and CDR2 is SVGEGT. The CDR3 is made up of 13 amino acids. The V end was cut by 6 bases, the J end by 2 bases, with 9 bases between. The CDR3 loop reads CASSDSTTDTQYF. Written as DNA, the CDR3 is TGTGCCAGCAGCGACAGTACCACAGATACGCAGTATTTT.

V usage is TRBV11-2 and J usage is TRBJ2-7, with D unclear. V lost 5 bases to trimming and J lost 7 bases, with 21 bases between them. CDR1 is SGHAT and CDR2 is FQNNGV in the germline V gene. The length of the CDR3 is 15 residues. The CDR3 here is CASSPLGGAYNEQYF. The CDR3 DNA follows: TGTGCCAGCAGCCCCCTAGGCGGAGCATACAATGAGCAGTACTTC.

The chain combines TRBV11-2 with TRBJ2-1; 10 bases align to TRBD2. Matching the DNA end better, TRBJ2-7 makes the J call doubtful. CDR1 and CDR2 from the germline V gene are SGHAT and FQNNGV. The CDR3 extends over 16 amino acids. CDR3: CASSLASGGSYNEQYF. The DNA for the CDR3 is TGTGCCAGCAGCTTAGCTAGCGGGGGCTCCTACAATGAGCAGTACTTC.

The chain has TRBV11-2 and TRBJ1-4, with 9 bases that match TRBD1. V was clipped by 5 bases and J by 10 bases; unmatched bases: 8. The germline V gene has CDR1 SGHAT and CDR2 FQNNGV. This CDR3 spans 14 amino acids. The CDR3 sequence is CASSQTGGVGKLFF. The CDR3 nucleotides are TGTGCCAGCAGCCAGACAGGGGGGGTGGGAAAACTGTTTTTT.

This clonotype came up a few times. Written as DNA, the CDR3 is TGTGCCAGCAGCCAAGGGGCTTTGGCGGGAGGAGGAGAGACCCAGTACTTC. Its translation is CASSQGALAGGGETQYF. V and J are TRBV14 and TRBJ2-5; 8 nucleotides match TRBD2. The J segment lost 4 bases and the V segment lost 1 base, leaving 11 bases of the junction unmatched. There are 17 residues in the CDR3. Germline-derived CDR1 and CDR2 are SGHDN and FVKESK.

The chain uses TRBV5-1 and TRBJ2-7, with D unresolved. The CDR3 runs 17 residues. The V and J ends lost 4 bases and 6 bases respectively, with 26 bases between them. Per germline, CDR1 SGHRS and CDR2 YFSETQ. DNA for the CDR3: TGCGCCAGCAGCAGAACTAACACCCTACTCAAGGCTTCCGAGCAGTACTTC. It codes for CASSRTNTLLKASEQYF.